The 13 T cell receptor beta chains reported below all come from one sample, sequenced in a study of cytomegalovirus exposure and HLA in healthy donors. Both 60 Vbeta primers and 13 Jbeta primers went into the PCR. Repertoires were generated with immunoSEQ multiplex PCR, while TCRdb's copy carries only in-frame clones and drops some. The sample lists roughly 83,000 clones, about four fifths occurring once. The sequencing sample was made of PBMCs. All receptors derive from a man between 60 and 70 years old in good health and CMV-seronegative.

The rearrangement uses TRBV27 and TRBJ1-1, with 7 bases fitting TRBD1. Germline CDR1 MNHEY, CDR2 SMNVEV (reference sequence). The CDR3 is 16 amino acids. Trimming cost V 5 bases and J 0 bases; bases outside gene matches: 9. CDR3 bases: TGTGCCAGCAGTACCCTGGGACAGCCCATGAACACTGAAGCTTTCTTT. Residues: CASSTLGQPMNTEAFF.

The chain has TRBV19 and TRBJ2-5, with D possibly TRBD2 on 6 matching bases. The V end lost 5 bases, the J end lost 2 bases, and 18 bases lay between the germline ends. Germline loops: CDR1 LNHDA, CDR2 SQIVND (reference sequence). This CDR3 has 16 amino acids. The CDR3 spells CASSGYRGSGQETQYF. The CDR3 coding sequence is TGTGCCAGTAGTGGGTACCGGGGTAGCGGACAAGAGACCCAGTACTTC.

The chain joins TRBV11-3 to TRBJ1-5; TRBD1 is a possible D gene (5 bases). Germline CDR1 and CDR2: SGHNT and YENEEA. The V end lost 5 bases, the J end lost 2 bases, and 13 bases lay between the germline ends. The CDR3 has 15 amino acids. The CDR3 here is CASSAGGVGNQPQHF. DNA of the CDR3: TGTGCCAGCAGCGCGGGGGGGGTAGGCAATCAGCCCCAGCATTTT.

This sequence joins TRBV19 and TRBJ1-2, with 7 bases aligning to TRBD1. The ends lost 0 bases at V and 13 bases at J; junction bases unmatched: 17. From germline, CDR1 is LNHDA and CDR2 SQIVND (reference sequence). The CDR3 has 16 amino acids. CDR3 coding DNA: TGTGCCAGTAGTATAGAAATGGACAGGCCTGCGGTGTCGCGCACCTTC. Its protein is CASSIEMDRPAVSRTF.

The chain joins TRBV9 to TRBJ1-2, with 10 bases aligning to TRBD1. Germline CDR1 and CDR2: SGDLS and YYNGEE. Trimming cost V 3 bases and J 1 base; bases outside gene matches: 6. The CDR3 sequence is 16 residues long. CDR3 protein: CASSGQGAKDNYGYTF. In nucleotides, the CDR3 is TGTGCCAGCAGCGGACAGGGGGCGAAAGATAACTATGGCTACACCTTC.

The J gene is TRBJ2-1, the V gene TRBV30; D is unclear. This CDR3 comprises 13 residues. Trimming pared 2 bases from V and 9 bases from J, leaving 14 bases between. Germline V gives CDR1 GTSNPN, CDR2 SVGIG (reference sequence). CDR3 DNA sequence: TGTGCCTGGAGTAGAGACTTCTTCGGTGAGCAGTTCTTC. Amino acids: CAWSRDFFGEQFF.

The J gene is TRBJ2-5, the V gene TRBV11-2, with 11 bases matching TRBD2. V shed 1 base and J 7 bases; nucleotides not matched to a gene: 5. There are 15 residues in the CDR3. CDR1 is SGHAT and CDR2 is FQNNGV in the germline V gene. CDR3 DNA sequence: TGTGCCAGCAGCTTAGTGCTTAGCGGGGGGGGGACCCAGTACTTC. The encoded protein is CASSLVLSGGGTQYF.

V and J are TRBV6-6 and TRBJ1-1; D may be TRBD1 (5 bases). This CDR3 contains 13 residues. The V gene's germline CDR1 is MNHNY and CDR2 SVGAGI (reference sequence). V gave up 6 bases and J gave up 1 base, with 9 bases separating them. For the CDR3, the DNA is TGTGCCAGCAGGGGACTTACGAACACTGAAGCTTTCTTT. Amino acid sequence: CASRGLTNTEAFF.

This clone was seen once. In DNA form, the CDR3 reads TGCGCCAGCAGCCAAGGACAGGGGGGGACCTACGAGCAGTACTTC. This encodes CASSQGQGGTYEQYF. The chain recombines TRBV4-1 with TRBJ2-5; 9 bases are shared with TRBD1. The J call is uncertain, as TRBJ2-7 better fits the DNA end. Germline CDR1 MGHRA, CDR2 YSYEKL. The CDR3 has 15 residues.

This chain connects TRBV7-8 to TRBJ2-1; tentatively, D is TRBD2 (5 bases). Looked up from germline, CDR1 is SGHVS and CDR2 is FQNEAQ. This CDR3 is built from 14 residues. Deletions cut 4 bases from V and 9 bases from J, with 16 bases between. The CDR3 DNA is TGTGCCAGCAGCTCGGGGTCTCGGGCTATTGAGCAGTTCTTC. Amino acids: CASSSGSRAIEQFF.

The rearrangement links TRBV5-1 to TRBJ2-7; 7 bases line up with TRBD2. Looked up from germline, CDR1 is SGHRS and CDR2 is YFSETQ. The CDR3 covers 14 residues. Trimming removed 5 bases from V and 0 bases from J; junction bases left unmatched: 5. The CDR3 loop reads CASRQGGGSYEQYF. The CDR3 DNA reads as TGCGCCAGCAGGCAGGGCGGGGGCTCCTACGAGCAGTACTTC.

CDR3 in amino acids: CASSEFMSAWDRVYEQYF. In nucleotides, the CDR3 is TGTGCCAGCAGTGAATTTATGTCCGCTTGGGACAGGGTTTACGAGCAGTACTTC. The V call is TRBV25-1, the J call TRBJ2-7; 9 bases are shared with TRBD1. Germline V gives CDR1 MGHDK, CDR2 SYGVNS. CDR3 length: 18 amino acids. With 1 base clipped from V and 4 bases from J, the junction kept 14 bases outside the gene matches.

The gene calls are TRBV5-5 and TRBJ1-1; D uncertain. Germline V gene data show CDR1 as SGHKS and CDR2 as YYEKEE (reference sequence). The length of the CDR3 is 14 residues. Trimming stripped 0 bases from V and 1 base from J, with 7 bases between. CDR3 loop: CASSLERGNTEAFF. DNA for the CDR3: TGTGCCAGCAGCTTGGAGCGGGGGAACACTGAAGCTTTCTTT.